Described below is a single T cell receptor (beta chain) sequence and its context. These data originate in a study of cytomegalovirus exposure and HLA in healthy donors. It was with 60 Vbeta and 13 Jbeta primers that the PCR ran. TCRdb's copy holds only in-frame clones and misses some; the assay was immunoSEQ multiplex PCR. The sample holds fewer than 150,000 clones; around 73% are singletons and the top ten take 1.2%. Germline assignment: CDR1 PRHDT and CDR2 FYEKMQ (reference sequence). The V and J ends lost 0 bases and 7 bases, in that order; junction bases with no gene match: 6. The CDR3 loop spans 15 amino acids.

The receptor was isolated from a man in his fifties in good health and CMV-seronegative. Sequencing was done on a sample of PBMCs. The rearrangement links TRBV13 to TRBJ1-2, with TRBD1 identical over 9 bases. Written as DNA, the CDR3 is TGTGCCAGCAGCTTAGGGGACAGGGGACCAGGTGGCTACACCTTC. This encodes CASSLGDRGPGGYTF.